This T cell receptor beta chain was obtained from a study of blood T cell repertoires in COVID-19. With 6 bases clipped from V and 5 bases from J, the junction kept 7 bases outside the gene matches. Germline values: CDR1 LGHDT, CDR2 YNNKEL (reference sequence). The CDR3 spans 15 residues. Each recovered donor of Cohort 3 presented with two negative PCRs, clearance, or symptom resolution. Assay: immunoSEQ multiplex PCR; the TCRdb copy retains only in-frame clones and omits some. The repertoire holds roughly 200,000 clones, 85% seen once, with roughly 20% in the top ten. Sequenced input: PBMCs or T cells enriched from blood (not recorded which). The V call is TRBV3-1 (or the pseudogene TRBV3-2), the J call TRBJ1-1; 12 bases line up with TRBD1. This TCR was recovered from a man in his forties or fifties who had recovered from COVID-19. The CDR3 nucleotides are TGTGCCAGCAGGGGGACAGGGGGCACGGGGACTGAAGCTTTCTTT. As protein: CASRGTGGTGTEAFF.